This TCR beta chain was identified in a study of T cell repertoires in cytomegalovirus infection. Per germline, CDR1 SEHNR and CDR2 FQNEAQ (reference sequence). The CDR3 has 13 amino acids. Losses at the gene ends were 6 bases for V and 12 bases for J; bases not matched to a gene: 9. One entry per CDR3 protein, called by TCRdb with MiXCR from the reads. The sample lists around 450,000 distinct CDR3 sequences; about a third were seen once. There are many counts of this clonotype. Its target is not known. General study results and limits: HLA-C-restricted, CMV-specific TCR beta clonotypes were dominant ex vivo.

Sequenced material: PBMCs. The sequence came from a human donor in good health (CMV status not recorded). Some clones in this sample may be carry-over from other donors' samples. The chain has TRBV7-9 and TRBJ2-7; 12 nucleotides align to TRBD1. The CDR3 region is CASRTAGTGGRYF. The CDR3 DNA follows: TGTGCCAGCAGGACCGCCGGGACAGGGGGCCGGTACTTC.